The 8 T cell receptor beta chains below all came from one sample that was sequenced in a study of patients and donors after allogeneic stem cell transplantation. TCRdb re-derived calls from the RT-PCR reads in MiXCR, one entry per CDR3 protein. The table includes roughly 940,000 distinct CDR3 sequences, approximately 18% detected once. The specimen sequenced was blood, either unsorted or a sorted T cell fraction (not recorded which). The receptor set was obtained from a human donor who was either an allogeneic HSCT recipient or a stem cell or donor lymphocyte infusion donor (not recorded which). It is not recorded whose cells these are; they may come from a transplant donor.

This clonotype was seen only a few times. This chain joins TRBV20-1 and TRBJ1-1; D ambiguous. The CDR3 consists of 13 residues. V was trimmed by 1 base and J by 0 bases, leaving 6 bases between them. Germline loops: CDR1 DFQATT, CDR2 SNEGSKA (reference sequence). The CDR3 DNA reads TGCAGTGCTAGAGTAGAGTTGAACACTGAAGCTTTCTTT. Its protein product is CSARVELNTEAFF.

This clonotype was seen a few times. The CDR3 sequence: CASSLDISGRSHEQFF. CDR3 nucleotides: TGCGCCAGCAGCTTGGACATCAGCGGGAGGTCCCATGAGCAGTTCTTC. V and J are TRBV5-1 and TRBJ2-1; 9 bases map to TRBD2. After removal of 0 bases from V and 8 bases from J, the junction contained 9 bases not matched to a gene. Germline CDR1 reads SGHRS; CDR2 reads YFSETQ. This CDR3 comprises 16 residues.

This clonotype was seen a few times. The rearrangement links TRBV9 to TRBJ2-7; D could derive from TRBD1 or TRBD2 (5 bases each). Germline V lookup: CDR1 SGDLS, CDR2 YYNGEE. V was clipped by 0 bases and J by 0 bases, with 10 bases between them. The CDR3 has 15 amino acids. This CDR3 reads CASSVEAGSSYEQYF. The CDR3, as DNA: TGTGCCAGCAGCGTAGAGGCAGGGAGCTCCTACGAGCAGTACTTC. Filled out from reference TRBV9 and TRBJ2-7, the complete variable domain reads DSGVTQTPKHLITATGQRVTLRCSPRSGDLSVYWYQQSLDQGLQFLIQYYNGEERAKGNILERFSAQQFPDLHSELNLSSLELGDSALYFCASSVEAGSSYEQYFGPGTRLTVT.

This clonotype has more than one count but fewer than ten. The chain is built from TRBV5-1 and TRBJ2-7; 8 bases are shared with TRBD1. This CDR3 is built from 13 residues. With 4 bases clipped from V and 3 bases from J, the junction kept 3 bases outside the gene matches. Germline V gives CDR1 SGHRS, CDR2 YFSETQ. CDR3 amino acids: CASSRGQDYEQYF. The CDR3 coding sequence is TGCGCCAGCAGCAGGGGACAGGACTACGAGCAGTACTTC.

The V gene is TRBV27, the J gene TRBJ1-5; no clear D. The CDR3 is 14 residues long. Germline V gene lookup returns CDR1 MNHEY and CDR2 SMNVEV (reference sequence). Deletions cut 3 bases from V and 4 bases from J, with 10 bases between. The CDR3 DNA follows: TGTGCCAGCAGTTTCGGGCCCCTTAATCAGCCCCAGCATTTT. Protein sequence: CASSFGPLNQPQHF.

CDR3: CASRAGASNGYTF. CDR3 sequence (DNA): TGTGCCAGCAGGGCCGGGGCCTCAAACGGCTACACCTTC. The chain employs TRBV12-3 or TRBV12-4 and TRBJ1-2, with D perhaps matching TRBD1 (5 bases). Trimming pared 6 bases from V and 8 bases from J, leaving 16 bases between. This CDR3 spans 13 amino acids.

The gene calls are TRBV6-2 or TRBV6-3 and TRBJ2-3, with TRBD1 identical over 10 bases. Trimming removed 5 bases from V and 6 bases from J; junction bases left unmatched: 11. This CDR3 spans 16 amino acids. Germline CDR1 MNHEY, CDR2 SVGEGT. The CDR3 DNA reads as TGTGCCAGCAGTAGCTCCGGGACAGGGGCACAGGATACGCAGTATTTT. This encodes CASSSSGTGAQDTQYF.

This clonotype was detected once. This CDR3 reads CASSQNSGASYEQYF. As DNA, the CDR3 is TGCGCCAGCAGCCAGAATAGCGGGGCCTCCTACGAGCAGTACTTC. The rearrangement uses TRBV4-1 and TRBJ2-7; 8 nucleotides agree with TRBD2. The CDR3 runs to 15 residues. The germline gives CDR1 MGHRA, CDR2 YSYEKL. V was clipped by 3 bases and J by 0 bases; unmatched bases: 4.